The present T cell receptor (beta chain) was sequenced within a study of shared clonotypes between healthy human individuals. In regard to this clone: Other DNA sequences from this sample encode an identical CDR3 as well.

The trim removed 2 bases at V and 4 bases at J, leaving 10 bases unmatched. The CDR3 covers 17 residues. CDR1 is SGHDT and CDR2 is YYEEEE in the germline V gene. CD45RO negativity and positive selection for CCR7 defined naive CD8 cells, a population that excluded terminally differentiated effector memory CD45RA+ cells. The assay was immunoSEQ multiplex PCR, and TCRdb's table has in-frame clones only and misses some. The table lists 700,000 to 950,000 clones, roughly 96% of them singletons, with less than 0.3% in the top ten. The receptor comes from a man aged 25-40 years in good health. This chain uses TRBV5-6 with TRBJ2-1; 9 bases align to TRBD2. Sequencing was carried out using naive CD8+ T cells sorted from blood. This chain's CDR3 is CASSLGSSGRGYNEQFF. The CDR3 DNA reads TGTGCCAGCAGCTTAGGGAGTAGCGGGAGAGGTTACAATGAGCAGTTCTTC.